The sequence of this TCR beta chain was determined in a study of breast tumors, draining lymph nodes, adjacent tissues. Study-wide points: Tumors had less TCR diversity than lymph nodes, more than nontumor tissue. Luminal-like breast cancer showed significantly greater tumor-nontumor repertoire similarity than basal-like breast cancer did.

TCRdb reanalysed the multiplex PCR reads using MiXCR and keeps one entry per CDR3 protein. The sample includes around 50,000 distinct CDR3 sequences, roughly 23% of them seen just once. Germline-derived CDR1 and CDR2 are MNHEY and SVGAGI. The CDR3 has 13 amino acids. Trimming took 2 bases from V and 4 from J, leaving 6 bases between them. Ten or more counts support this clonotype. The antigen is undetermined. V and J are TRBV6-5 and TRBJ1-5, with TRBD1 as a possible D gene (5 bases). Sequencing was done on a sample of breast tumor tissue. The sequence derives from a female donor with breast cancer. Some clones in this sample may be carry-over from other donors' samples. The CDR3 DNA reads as TGTGCCAGCAGTTACCGGGGGAATCAGCCCCAGCATTTT. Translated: CASSYRGNQPQHF.